A single T cell receptor beta chain is shown here with its context. Its specificity is not known. A junction boundary mismatches the germline segment, possibly from a read error. The sample originates from a study of spatial heterogeneity in lung cancer. Study outcomes and limitations: Higher tumor mutation counts went along with higher counts of expanded intratumoral alpha and beta TCRs.

The time point: sample taken at primary tumor resection. In TCRdb, the 5' RACE reads were re-called with MiXCR into one record per CDR3 protein. Found here are about 11,000 distinct CDR3 sequences, roughly 5% of them singletons; the top ten hold approximately 13%. The CDR3 extends over 18 amino acids. From germline, CDR1 is SGDLS and CDR2 YYNGEE. The source was lung tumor tissue, collected at surgery. V usage is TRBV9 and J usage is TRBJ2-6; TRBD1 matches 9 bases. The clonotype comes from a male donor with early-stage non-small cell lung cancer. The CDR3 loop reads CASSPFLTGGAGANVMTF. In DNA form, the CDR3 reads TGTGCCAGCAGTCCATTTCTTACAGGGGGCGCTGGGGCCAACGTCATGACTTTC.